The sequence of this T cell receptor (beta chain) was determined in a study of CD8 T cells in Susac syndrome. The germline V and J ends were trimmed by 1 base and 7 bases, with 22 bases remaining between them. Per germline, CDR1 SQVTM and CDR2 ANQGSEA. This CDR3 has 17 amino acids. Concerning this clonotype itself: The antigen is not known.

CD8+ and CD4+ T cells taken from blood had their TCR beta sequenced. Both CD4+ and CD8+ T cells were negatively isolated, and TEMRA cells underwent FACS enrichment. Random hexamers were used to reverse transcribe an amount of 0.5 to 1 ug RNA. TCRdb re-called the immunoSEQ multiplex PCR reads through MiXCR, storing one row per CDR3 protein. The table records about 150,000 distinct CDR3 sequences, roughly 95% of them present only once. General study findings and limits: The study conceded that relatively few individuals underwent its TCR sequencing and HLA analysis.

The sequenced material came from CD8+ T cells from PBMCs. This sequence was found in a human donor with multiple sclerosis. The chain employs TRBV29-1 and TRBJ2-2; weak D call: TRBD2 (6 bases). The CDR3 protein is CSVEALTERAGNGELFF. The CDR3 nucleotides are TGCAGCGTTGAAGCGCTCACGGAGCGGGCGGGGAACGGGGAGCTGTTTTTT.